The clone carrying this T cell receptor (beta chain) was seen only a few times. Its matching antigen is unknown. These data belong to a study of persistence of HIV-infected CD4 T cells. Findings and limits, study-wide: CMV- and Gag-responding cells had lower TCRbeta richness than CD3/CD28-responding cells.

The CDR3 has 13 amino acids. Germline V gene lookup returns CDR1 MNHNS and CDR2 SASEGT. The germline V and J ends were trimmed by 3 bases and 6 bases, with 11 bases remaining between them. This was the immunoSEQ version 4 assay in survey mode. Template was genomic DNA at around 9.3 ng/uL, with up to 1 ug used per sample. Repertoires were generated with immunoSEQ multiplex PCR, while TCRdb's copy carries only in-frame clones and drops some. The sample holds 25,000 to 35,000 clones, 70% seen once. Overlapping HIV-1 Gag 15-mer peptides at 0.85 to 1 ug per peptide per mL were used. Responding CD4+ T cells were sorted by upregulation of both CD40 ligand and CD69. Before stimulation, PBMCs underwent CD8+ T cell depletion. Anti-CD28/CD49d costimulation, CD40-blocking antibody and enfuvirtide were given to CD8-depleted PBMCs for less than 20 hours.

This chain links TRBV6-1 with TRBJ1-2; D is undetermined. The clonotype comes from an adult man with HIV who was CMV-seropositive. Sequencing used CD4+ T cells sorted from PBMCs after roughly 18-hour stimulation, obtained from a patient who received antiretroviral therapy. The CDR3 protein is CASSDLRGDGYTF. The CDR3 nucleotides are TGTGCCAGCAGTGATCTAAGAGGAGATGGCTACACCTTC.